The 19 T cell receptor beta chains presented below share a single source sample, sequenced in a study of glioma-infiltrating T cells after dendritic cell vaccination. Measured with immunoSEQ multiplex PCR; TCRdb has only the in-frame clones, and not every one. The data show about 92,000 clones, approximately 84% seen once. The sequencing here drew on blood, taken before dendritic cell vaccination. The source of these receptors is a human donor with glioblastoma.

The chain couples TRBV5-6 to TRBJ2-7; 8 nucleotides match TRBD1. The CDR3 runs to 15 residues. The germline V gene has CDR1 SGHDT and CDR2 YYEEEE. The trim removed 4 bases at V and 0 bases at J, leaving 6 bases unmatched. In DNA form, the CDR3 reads TGTGCCAGCAGCCACCGCAGGGGGCACTCCTACGAGCAGTACTTC. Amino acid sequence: CASSHRRGHSYEQYF.

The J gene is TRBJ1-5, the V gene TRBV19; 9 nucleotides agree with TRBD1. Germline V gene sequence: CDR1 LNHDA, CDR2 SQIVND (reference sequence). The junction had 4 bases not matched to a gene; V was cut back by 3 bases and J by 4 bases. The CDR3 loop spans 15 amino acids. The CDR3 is CASSIYGTGNQPQHF. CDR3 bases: TGTGCCAGTAGTATTTACGGGACAGGGAATCAGCCCCAGCATTTT. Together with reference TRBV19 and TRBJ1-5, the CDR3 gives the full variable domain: DGGITQSPKYLFRKEGQNVTLSCEQNLNHDAMYWYRQDPGQGLRLIYYSQIVNDFQKGDIAEGYSVSREKKESFPLTVTSAQKNPTAFYLCASSIYGTGNQPQHFGDGTRLSIL.

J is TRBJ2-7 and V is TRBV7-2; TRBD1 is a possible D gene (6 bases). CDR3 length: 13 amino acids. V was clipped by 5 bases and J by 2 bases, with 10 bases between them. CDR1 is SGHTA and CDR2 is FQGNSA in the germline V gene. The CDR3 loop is CASSVGQTYEQYF. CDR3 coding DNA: TGTGCCAGCAGCGTCGGACAGACCTACGAGCAGTACTTC.

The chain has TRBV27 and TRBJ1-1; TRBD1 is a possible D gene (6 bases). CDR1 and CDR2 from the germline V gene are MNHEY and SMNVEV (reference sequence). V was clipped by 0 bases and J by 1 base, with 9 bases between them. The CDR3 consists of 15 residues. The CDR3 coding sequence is TGTGCCAGCAGTTTATCGGGGACATCGAACACTGAAGCTTTCTTT. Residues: CASSLSGTSNTEAFF.

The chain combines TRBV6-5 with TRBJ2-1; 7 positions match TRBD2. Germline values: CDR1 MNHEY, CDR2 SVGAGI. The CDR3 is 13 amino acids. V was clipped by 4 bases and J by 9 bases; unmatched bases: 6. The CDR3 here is CASSSRTGGEQFF. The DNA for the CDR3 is TGTGCCAGCAGTTCCCGGACGGGGGGTGAGCAGTTCTTC.

Written as DNA, the CDR3 is TGTGCCGTGATCCAACCGGGACTATACACTGAAGCTTTCTTT. This translates into CAVIQPGLYTEAFF. The V gene is TRBV6-5, the J gene TRBJ1-1, with D perhaps TRBD1 (5 bases). The CDR3 covers 14 residues. V lost 11 bases and J 3 bases, leaving 19 bases between the germline ends. From germline, CDR1 is MNHEY and CDR2 SVGAGI.

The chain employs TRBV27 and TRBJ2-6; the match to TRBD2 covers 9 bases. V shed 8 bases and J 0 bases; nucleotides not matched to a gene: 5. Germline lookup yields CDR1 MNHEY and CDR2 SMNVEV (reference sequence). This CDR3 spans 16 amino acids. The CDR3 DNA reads TGTGCCAGCTGTAGCGGGGGATTCTCTGGGGCCAACGTCCTGACTTTC. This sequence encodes CASCSGGFSGANVLTF. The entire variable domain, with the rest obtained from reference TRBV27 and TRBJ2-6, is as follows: EAQVTQNPRYLITVTGKKLTVTCSQNMNHEYMSWYRQDPGLGLRQIYYSMNVEVTDKGDVPEGYKVSRKEKRNFPLILESPSPNQTSLYFCASCSGGFSGANVLTFGAGSRLTVL.

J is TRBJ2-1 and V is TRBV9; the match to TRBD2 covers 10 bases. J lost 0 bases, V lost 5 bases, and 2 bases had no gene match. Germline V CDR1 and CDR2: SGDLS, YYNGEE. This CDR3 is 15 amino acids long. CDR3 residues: CASRAGGSSYNEQFF. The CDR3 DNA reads TGTGCCAGCAGAGCGGGGGGGAGCTCCTACAATGAGCAGTTCTTC.

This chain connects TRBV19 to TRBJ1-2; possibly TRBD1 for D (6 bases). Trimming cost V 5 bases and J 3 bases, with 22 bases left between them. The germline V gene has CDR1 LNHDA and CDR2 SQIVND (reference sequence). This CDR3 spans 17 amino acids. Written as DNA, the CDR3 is TGTGCCAGTAGTGTCGACGCCGCAGGACAGCTATACTATGGCTACACCTTC. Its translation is CASSVDAAGQLYYGYTF. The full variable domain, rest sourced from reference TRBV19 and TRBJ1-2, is DGGITQSPKYLFRKEGQNVTLSCEQNLNHDAMYWYRQDPGQGLRLIYYSQIVNDFQKGDIAEGYSVSREKKESFPLTVTSAQKNPTAFYLCASSVDAAGQLYYGYTFGSGTRLTVV.

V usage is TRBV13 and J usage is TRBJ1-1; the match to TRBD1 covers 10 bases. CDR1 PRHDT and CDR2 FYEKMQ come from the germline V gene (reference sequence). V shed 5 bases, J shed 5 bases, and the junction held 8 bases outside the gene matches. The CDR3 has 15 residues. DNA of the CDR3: TGTGCCAGCAGCCTGGAGACAGGGGGCAAGACTGAAGCTTTCTTT. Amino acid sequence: CASSLETGGKTEAFF.

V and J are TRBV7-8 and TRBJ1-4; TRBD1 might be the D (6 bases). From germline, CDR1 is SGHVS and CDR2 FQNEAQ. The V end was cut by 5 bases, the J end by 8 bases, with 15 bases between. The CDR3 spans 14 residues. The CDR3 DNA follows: TGTGCCAGCAGCACACAGGGAAGGGGCGAAAAACTGTTTTTT. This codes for CASSTQGRGEKLFF. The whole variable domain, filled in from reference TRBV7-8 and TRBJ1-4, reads GAGVSQSPRYKVAKRGQDVALRCDPISGHVSLFWYQQALGQGPEFLTYFQNEAQLDKSGLPSDRFFAERPEGSVSTLKIQRTQQEDSAVYLCASSTQGRGEKLFFGSGTQLSVL.

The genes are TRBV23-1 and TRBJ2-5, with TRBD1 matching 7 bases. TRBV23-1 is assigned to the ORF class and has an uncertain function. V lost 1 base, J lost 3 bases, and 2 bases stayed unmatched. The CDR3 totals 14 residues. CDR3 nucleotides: TGCGCCAGCAGTCAATGCGGACAGGAAGAGACCCAGTACTTC. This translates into CASSQCGQEETQYF.

The CDR3 reads CASNKLGQSYGYTF. As DNA, the CDR3 is TGTGCCAGCAACAAGCTGGGACAGTCCTATGGCTACACCTTC. The V and J genes are TRBV6-5 and TRBJ1-2; 7 bases fit TRBD1. This CDR3 has 14 amino acids. V shed 7 bases and J 4 bases; nucleotides not matched to a gene: 9. Looked up from germline, CDR1 is MNHEY and CDR2 is SVGAGI.

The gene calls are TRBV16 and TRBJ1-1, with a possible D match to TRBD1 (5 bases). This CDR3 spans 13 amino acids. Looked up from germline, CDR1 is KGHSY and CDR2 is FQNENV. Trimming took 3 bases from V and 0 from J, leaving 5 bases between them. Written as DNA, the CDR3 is TGTGCCAGCAGCCAGACAGTGAACACTGAAGCTTTCTTT. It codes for CASSQTVNTEAFF.

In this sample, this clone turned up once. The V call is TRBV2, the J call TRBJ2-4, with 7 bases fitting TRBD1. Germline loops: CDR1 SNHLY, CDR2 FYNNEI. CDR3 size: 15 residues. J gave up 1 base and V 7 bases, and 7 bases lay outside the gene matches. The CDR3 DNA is TGTGCCAGCATCCAGGGGGTTGCGGCCAAAAACATTCAGTACTTC. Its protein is CASIQGVAAKNIQYF.

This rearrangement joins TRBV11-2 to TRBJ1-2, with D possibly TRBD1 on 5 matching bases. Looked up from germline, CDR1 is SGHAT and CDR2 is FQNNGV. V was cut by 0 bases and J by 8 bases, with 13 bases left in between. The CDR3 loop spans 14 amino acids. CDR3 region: CASSLERGFHGYTF. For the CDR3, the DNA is TGTGCCAGCAGCTTAGAACGGGGGTTCCACGGCTACACCTTC.

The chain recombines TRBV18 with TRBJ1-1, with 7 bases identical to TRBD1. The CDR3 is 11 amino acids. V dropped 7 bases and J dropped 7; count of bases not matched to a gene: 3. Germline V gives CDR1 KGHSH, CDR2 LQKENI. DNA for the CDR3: TGTGCCAGCTACCGGGACAGTGAAGCTTTCTTT. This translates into CASYRDSEAFF.

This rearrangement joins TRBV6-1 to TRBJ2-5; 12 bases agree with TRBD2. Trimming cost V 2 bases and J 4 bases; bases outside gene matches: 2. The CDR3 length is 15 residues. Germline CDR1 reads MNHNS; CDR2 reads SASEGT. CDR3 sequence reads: CASSELAGGPETQYF. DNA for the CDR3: TGTGCCAGCAGTGAACTAGCGGGGGGGCCAGAGACCCAGTACTTC.

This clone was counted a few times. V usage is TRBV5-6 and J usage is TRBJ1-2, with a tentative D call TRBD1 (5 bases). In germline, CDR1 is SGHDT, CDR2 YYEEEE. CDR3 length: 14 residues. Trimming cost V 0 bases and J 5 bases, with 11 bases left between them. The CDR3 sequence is CASSLDEGRYGYTF. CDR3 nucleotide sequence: TGTGCCAGCAGCTTGGACGAGGGGAGGTATGGCTACACCTTC.